The 4 T cell receptor beta chains presented below share a single source sample, sequenced in a study of T cells in Graves' hyperthyroidism and ophthalmopathy. Regions amplified from RNA transcripts were the TCR beta CDR3 regions. The HTBI primer set was used in a first-round RT-PCR of the TCR CDR3. TCRdb re-derived calls from the multiplex PCR reads in MiXCR, one entry per CDR3 protein. The sample contains around 340,000 distinct CDR3 sequences, around 13% of which appear only once. The specimen was blood. The source is a woman aged 25-40 years with Graves' hyperthyroidism.

This clonotype was recorded at least ten times. The J gene is TRBJ1-2, the V gene TRBV12-3 or TRBV12-4; no firm D call. Trimming left V 4 bases short and J 8 bases short, with 14 bases between. The CDR3 is 13 amino acids. CDR3 loop: CASSSLDRRGYTF. The CDR3 DNA follows: TGTGCCAGCAGTTCTTTGGACCGGCGGGGCTACACCTTC.

This clonotype was detected once. As DNA, the CDR3 is TGTGCCAGCTCACCCGGAGTAGATTCAGATACGCAGTATTTT. Translating it yields CASSPGVDSDTQYF. The genes are TRBV18 and TRBJ2-3; D is undetermined. The germline gives CDR1 KGHSH, CDR2 LQKENI. Trimming removed 3 bases at V and 4 bases at J, with 11 bases between. The CDR3 covers 14 residues.

The V and J genes are TRBV4-2 and TRBJ2-1; a weak D match, TRBD2 (5 bases). The germline V gene encodes CDR1 LGHNA and CDR2 YNFKEQ. V was shortened by 3 bases and J by 8 bases, with 14 bases between the two germline ends. CDR3 length: 14 residues. CDR3 DNA sequence: TGTGCCAGCAGCCAGGCCAGCGGAGACGATGAGCAGTTCTTC. As protein: CASSQASGDDEQFF.

The J gene is TRBJ2-1, the V gene TRBV20-1, with TRBD2 matching over 7 bases. Trimming removed 3 bases from V and 4 bases from J; junction bases left unmatched: 6. Germline values: CDR1 DFQATT, CDR2 SNEGSKA (reference sequence). This CDR3 comprises 14 residues. CDR3 nucleotide sequence: TGCAGTGCTAGCCGCGGGACTACTTACAATGAGCAGTTCTTC. Translated: CSASRGTTYNEQFF.